Listed below are T cell receptor beta chains from one sample, sequenced in a study of human T cells and chemical hapten exposure. In TCRdb, the RACE reads were re-called with MiXCR into one record per CDR3 protein. The sample holds roughly 380,000 distinct CDR3 sequences, nearly 5% seen once. The sample was whole blood, taken in connection with sensitization to the hapten diphenylcyclopropenone (DPC). The receptors come from a woman aged 45-60 years with alopecia areata. Some clones in this sample may be carry-over from other donors' samples. The CDR3 runs from the conserved cysteine through the conserved F or W. Rows give clone size only sometimes, using once, few, many, or a class for an expanded clone.

size: .; V: TRBV2; J: TRBJ2-1; CDR3: CASSGGTSGRDGNEQFF
size: few; V: TRBV6-1; J: TRBJ1-6; CDR3: CASSGDHPSISYNSPLHF
size: many; V: TRBV4-1; J: TRBJ2-7; CDR3: CASSQDRGLVYEQYF
size: .; V: TRBV4-3; J: TRBJ1-4; CDR3: CASSQGGQGGGKLFF
size: few; V: TRBV5-1; J: TRBJ1-6; CDR3: CASRRRDGLNSPLHF
size: many; V: TRBV10-3; J: TRBJ2-5; CDR3: CAISELGGTSETQYF
size: few; V: TRBV20-1; J: TRBJ1-5; CDR3: CSASGQHSNQPQHF
size: few; V: TRBV20-1; J: TRBJ2-1; CDR3: CSASGRERVRNEQFF
size: .; V: TRBV7-2; J: TRBJ1-5; CDR3: CASSFSRDQPQHF
size: few; V: TRBV20-1; J: TRBJ1-4; CDR3: CSAGITTDTEKLFF
size: few; V: TRBV6-5; J: TRBJ1-6; CDR3: CASSYSAGVGNSPLHF
size: .; V: TRBV29-1; J: TRBJ2-7; CDR3: CSVEGEEGSYEQYF
size: many; V: TRBV20-1; J: TRBJ1-3; CDR3: CSAMDLSGNTIYF
size: many; V: TRBV9; J: TRBJ2-2; CDR3: CASSVQGQGGTGELFF
size: many; V: TRBV11-2; J: TRBJ1-1; CDR3: CASSLDTGFNTEAFF
size: few; V: TRBV5-1; J: TRBJ2-2; CDR3: CASSLAGGSGRMSNTGELFF
size: few; V: TRBV13; J: TRBJ2-5; CDR3: CASSWLAGGVETQYF
size: many; V: TRBV18; J: TRBJ1-1; CDR3: CASSPPTAYTEAFF
size: many; V: TRBV20-1; J: TRBJ1-2; CDR3: CSARDDVSYGYTF
size: many; V: TRBV5-5; J: TRBJ1-1; CDR3: CASSLRGGWAEAFF
size: few; V: TRBV28; J: TRBJ2-7; CDR3: CASITPGPSSYEQYF
size: many; V: TRBV5-1; J: TRBJ2-2; CDR3: CASSPGGRRGELFF
size: .; V: TRBV28; J: TRBJ2-7; CDR3: CASSAWTSGTPYEQYF
size: .; V: TRBV7-9; J: TRBJ1-4; CDR3: CASSSDRGRTNEKLFF
size: many; V: TRBV6-5; J: TRBJ1-3; CDR3: CASTSGNTIYF
size: many; V: TRBV7-9; J: TRBJ1-1; CDR3: CASQLLPTGRFGTEAFF
size: .; V: TRBV20-1; J: TRBJ1-1; CDR3: CSARGQGTTKPLNTEAFF
size: few; V: TRBV18; J: TRBJ2-1; CDR3: CASSRGWDSYNEQFF
size: .; V: TRBV5-4; J: TRBJ1-1; CDR3: CASTGATEAFF
size: many; V: TRBV13; J: TRBJ1-6; CDR3: CASSLSRGLNSPLHF
size: few; V: TRBV28; J: TRBJ2-3; CDR3: CASRSPTGADTQYF
size: .; V: TRBV14; J: TRBJ1-4; CDR3: CASSQFRGLGEKLFF
size: many; V: TRBV29-1; J: TRBJ2-5; CDR3: CSVEEQETQYF
size: many; V: TRBV7-9; J: TRBJ2-3; CDR3: CASSVTGGVSDTQYF
size: many; V: TRBV5-1; J: TRBJ1-2; CDR3: CASSLGPVGDYGYTF
size: .; V: TRBV5-5; J: TRBJ1-1; CDR3: CASSSRALNTEAFF
size: few; V: TRBV2; J: TRBJ2-5; CDR3: CASSGTIAEYQETQYF
size: many; V: TRBV20-1; J: TRBJ2-7; CDR3: CSARDHGRGFEQYF
size: many; V: TRBV6-2/TRBV6-3; J: TRBJ2-1; CDR3: CASSYRDEDNEQFF
size: .; V: TRBV7-2; J: TRBJ2-1; CDR3: CASSLRAGVSSYNEQFF
size: few; V: TRBV12-3/TRBV12-4; J: TRBJ1-5; CDR3: CASRDGQSNQPQHF
size: many; V: TRBV5-5; J: TRBJ2-4; CDR3: CASSLGTGGLAKNIQYF
size: few; V: TRBV3-1; J: TRBJ1-2; CDR3: CASSQDLAGYYGYTF
size: few; V: TRBV7-2; J: TRBJ2-1; CDR3: CASSLKKTGENNEQFF
size: few; V: TRBV7-9; J: TRBJ1-2; CDR3: CASSLVGKMDGYTF
size: few; V: TRBV7-6; J: TRBJ1-5; CDR3: CASSPGGDYQPQHF
size: few; V: TRBV6-2/TRBV6-3; J: TRBJ2-5; CDR3: CASSYNRAETQYF
size: many; V: TRBV12-3/TRBV12-4; J: TRBJ1-5; CDR3: CASSSGTGYQPQHF
size: many; V: TRBV27; J: TRBJ1-1; CDR3: CASSHFREDGEAFF
size: many; V: TRBV12-3/TRBV12-4; J: TRBJ2-3; CDR3: CASSFSRGPADTQYF
size: .; V: TRBV27; J: TRBJ1-1; CDR3: CASSFLSGNTEAFF
size: many; V: TRBV7-8; J: TRBJ2-1; CDR3: CASSFGRNYNEQFF
size: many; V: TRBV20-1; J: TRBJ1-4; CDR3: CSARVSGNNEKLFF
size: few; V: TRBV10-3; J: TRBJ1-1; CDR3: CAISDEDRGPNGEAFF
size: few; V: TRBV29-1; J: TRBJ1-2; CDR3: CSVESREGYGYTF
size: many; V: TRBV11-2; J: TRBJ2-7; CDR3: CASSSQTREQYF
size: few; V: TRBV29-1; J: TRBJ2-2; CDR3: CSVEFGGRAESGELFF
size: many; V: TRBV28; J: TRBJ2-7; CDR3: CASSFRGPSSYEQYF
size: many; V: TRBV20-1; J: TRBJ2-7; CDR3: CSARVVYRISYEQYF